Presented here are 22 T cell receptor beta chains from one specimen sequenced in a study of CD8+CD57+ T cells in acquired aplastic anemia. According to the study, genomic DNA was the template for TCR beta VDJ and CDR3 profiling. TCRdb analysed the reads with MiXCR anew, one entry per CDR3 protein. The sample carries 180,000 or so distinct CDR3 sequences, approximately 49% recorded once. Sequencing was done on a sample of sorted CD4+, CD8+, or CD8+CD57+ T cells (not recorded which) from PBMCs. The receptors were gathered from a human donor in good health.

This clonotype was seen repeatedly, ten times or more. The chain is built from TRBV20-1 and TRBJ2-1, with 11 bases fitting TRBD2. The germline V gene has CDR1 DFQATT and CDR2 SNEGSKA (reference sequence). V dropped 5 bases and J dropped 0; count of bases not matched to a gene: 6. The CDR3 sequence is 16 residues long. The CDR3 protein is CSAAGLAVSSYNEQFF. Written as DNA, the CDR3 is TGCAGTGCTGCGGGACTAGCGGTAAGCTCCTACAATGAGCAGTTCTTC.

This clonotype was counted only a few times. The chain is built from TRBV20-1 and TRBJ2-5, with 11 nucleotides matching TRBD2. The CDR3 spans 16 residues. Germline CDR1 and CDR2: DFQATT and SNEGSKA (reference sequence). The trim removed 5 bases at V and 5 bases at J, leaving 13 bases unmatched. The CDR3 DNA sequence: TGCAGTGCTCCGGGCATGACTAGCGGGAAAGGGGAGACCCAGTACTTC. Translating gives CSAPGMTSGKGETQYF.

Ten or more counts support this clonotype. The rearrangement links TRBV7-2 to TRBJ2-5; 9 nucleotides agree with TRBD2. CDR1 and CDR2 from the germline V gene are SGHTA and FQGNSA. The CDR3 is 14 residues long. The J segment lost 5 bases and the V segment lost 2 bases, leaving 3 bases of the junction unmatched. This CDR3 reads CASSLLAGGETQYF. The CDR3 nucleotides are TGTGCCAGCAGCTTATTGGCGGGAGGGGAGACCCAGTACTTC.

Here the CDR3 reads CAISAGLAGQEQFF. Written as DNA, the CDR3 is TGTGCCATCAGTGCGGGACTAGCGGGACAGGAGCAGTTCTTC. This chain connects TRBV10-3 to TRBJ2-1; 13 nucleotides align to TRBD2. The CDR3 consists of 14 residues. Germline V gene lookup returns CDR1 ENHRY and CDR2 SYGVKD. The ends lost 4 bases at V and 10 bases at J; junction bases unmatched: 4.

This clonotype has a single count. The conserved final phenylalanine or tryptophan is absent from the CDR3, which likely points to a read error. The chain links TRBV5-1 to TRBJ2-5, with 7 bases matching TRBD1. V was clipped by 2 bases and J by 2 bases; unmatched bases: 3. The CDR3 covers 14 residues. Per germline, CDR1 SGHRS and CDR2 YFSETQ. CDR3 nucleotides: TGCGCCAGCAGCTTAGGGGGCGGACAAGAGACCCAGTACCTC. Translation gives CASSLGGGQETQYL.

The chain links TRBV20-1 to TRBJ1-5, with a tentative D call TRBD1 (5 bases). The CDR3 has 15 amino acids. V gave up 1 base and J gave up 4 bases, with 14 bases separating them. The V gene's germline CDR1 is DFQATT and CDR2 SNEGSKA (reference sequence). The CDR3 protein is CSARGPGLMNQPQHF. CDR3 DNA sequence: TGCAGTGCTAGAGGCCCGGGACTGATGAATCAGCCCCAGCATTTT.

This clonotype showed up many times. The chain joins TRBV15 to TRBJ1-2, with 9 positions matching TRBD1. Losses at the gene ends were 3 bases for V and 5 bases for J; bases not matched to a gene: 7. From germline, CDR1 is LNHNV and CDR2 YYDKDF (reference sequence). The CDR3 has 15 amino acids. The CDR3, as DNA: TGTGCCACCAGCAGTGATACAGGGGGCTATTATGGCTACACCTTC. As protein: CATSSDTGGYYGYTF. Using reference TRBV15 and TRBJ1-2 for the parts outside the CDR3, the full variable domain is DAMVIQNPRYQVTQFGKPVTLSCSQTLNHNVMYWYQQKSSQAPKLLFHYYDKDFNNEADTPDNFQSRRPNTSFCFLDIRSPGLGDTAMYLCATSSDTGGYYGYTFGSGTRLTVV.

This clonotype was seen repeatedly, ten times or more. The chain carries TRBV6-2 or TRBV6-3 and TRBJ2-7; 9 bases agree with TRBD2. The V segment lost 6 bases and the J segment 3 bases; nucleotides outside the gene matches: 9. This CDR3 region has 15 residues. CDR1 and CDR2 from the germline V gene are MNHEY and SVGEGT. CDR3 in DNA: TGTGCCAGCAGACCTAGCGGGACTCCCCTCTACGAGCAGTACTTC. As protein: CASRPSGTPLYEQYF.

This clonotype was seen at least ten times. The V and J genes are TRBV20-1 and TRBJ2-7; D remains ambiguous. The CDR3 spans 12 residues. Germline values: CDR1 DFQATT, CDR2 SNEGSKA (reference sequence). V was pared by 3 bases and J by 3 bases, with 9 bases between. The CDR3 DNA is TGCAGTGCTAGTGCTGGGTACTACGAGCAGTACTTC. This encodes CSASAGYYEQYF.

The chain uses TRBV15 and TRBJ2-7, with D unresolved. The CDR3 loop spans 15 amino acids. V was cut by 0 bases and J by 3 bases, with 12 bases left in between. Germline V lookup: CDR1 LNHNV, CDR2 YYDKDF (reference sequence). CDR3 sequence (DNA): TGTGCCACCAGCAGAGATCGGGCAACAAGCTACGAGCAGTACTTC. Its translation is CATSRDRATSYEQYF.

The chain has TRBV20-1 and TRBJ2-1; TRBD2 matches 8 bases. With V trimmed by 0 bases and J by 4 bases, 5 bases remained unmatched. This CDR3 region has 15 residues. Germline CDR1 DFQATT, CDR2 SNEGSKA (reference sequence). The CDR3 coding sequence is TGCAGTGCTAGAGACATAGCGGGACCTTACAATGAGCAGTTCTTC. This sequence encodes CSARDIAGPYNEQFF.

J is TRBJ1-6 and V is TRBV13; 8 bases align to TRBD1. With 2 bases clipped from V and 7 bases from J, the junction kept 10 bases outside the gene matches. Germline V gene lookup returns CDR1 PRHDT and CDR2 FYEKMQ (reference sequence). The CDR3 extends over 17 amino acids. The CDR3 loop is CASSLQRQGIKNSPLHF. The DNA of the CDR3 is TGTGCCAGCAGCTTACAACGACAGGGGATCAAAAATTCACCCCTCCACTTT.

This clonotype was counted between two and nine times. The rearrangement joins TRBV2 to TRBJ1-1; no clear D gene. Per the germline V gene, CDR1 is SNHLY and CDR2 is FYNNEI. The CDR3 loop spans 13 amino acids. V was pared by 7 bases and J by 7 bases, with 16 bases between. CDR3 residues: CASTVSEGSEAFF. The DNA for the CDR3 is TGTGCCAGCACTGTCTCCGAAGGCAGTGAAGCTTTCTTT.

This clonotype has a count of ten or more. Germline and junction disagree at one end, which may indicate a read error. The gene calls are TRBV7-6 and TRBJ2-2; the match to TRBD1 covers 7 bases. There are 16 residues in the CDR3. Germline V CDR1 and CDR2: SGHVS, FNYEAQ. The CDR3 loop reads CASSLAAAGGIGELFF. CDR3 nucleotides: TGTGCCAGCAGCCTAGCCGCGGCAGGGGGTATCGGGGAGCTGTTTTTT. Using reference TRBV7-6 and TRBJ2-2 for the parts outside the CDR3, the full variable domain is GAGVSQSPRYKVTKRGQDVALRCDPISGHVSLYWYRQALGQGPEFLTYFNYEAQQDKSGLPNDRFSAERPEGSISTLTIQRTEQRDSAMYRCASSLAAAGGIGELFFGEGSRLTVL.

The V gene is TRBV19, the J gene TRBJ2-3; D is unresolved. Germline V gives CDR1 LNHDA, CDR2 SQIVND (reference sequence). This CDR3 spans 14 amino acids. Deletions cut 3 bases from V and 1 base from J, with 8 bases between. CDR3 DNA sequence: TGTGCCAGTAGTATGGGTCAGGGCACAGATACGCAGTATTTT. Its protein product is CASSMGQGTDTQYF.

This clonotype was detected many times. J is TRBJ2-7 and V is TRBV7-6; 11 bases are shared with TRBD2. This CDR3 spans 15 amino acids. J lost 1 base, V lost 6 bases, and 5 bases had no gene match. The V gene's germline CDR1 is SGHVS and CDR2 FNYEAQ. CDR3 in amino acids: CASSQLAGVSYEQYF. The CDR3 region has the DNA TGTGCCAGCAGTCAACTAGCGGGAGTTTCCTACGAGCAGTACTTC.

The chain combines TRBV7-9 with TRBJ2-3; no definite D call. The CDR3 consists of 13 residues. With 5 bases removed from V and 4 bases from J, the gap between germline ends came to 10 bases. Germline V gives CDR1 SEHNR, CDR2 FQNEAQ (reference sequence). The CDR3 sequence is CASSLIIPDTQYF. CDR3 nucleotides: TGTGCCAGCAGCCTCATCATCCCAGATACGCAGTATTTT.

V is TRBV11-2 and J is TRBJ1-6, with a weak D call TRBD1 (6 bases). The CDR3 spans 15 residues. Germline lookup yields CDR1 SGHAT and CDR2 FQNNGV. V lost 2 bases and J 10 bases, leaving 15 bases between the germline ends. In DNA, the CDR3 is TGTGCCAGCAGCTTAATCCCAGGGGAAGGGTCACCCCTCCACTTT. Its translation: CASSLIPGEGSPLHF.

Ten or more counts support this clonotype. The chain employs TRBV28 and TRBJ2-7; a possible D gene is TRBD1 (6 bases). Trimming left V 2 bases short and J 6 bases short, with 8 bases between. This CDR3 has 12 amino acids. The germline gives CDR1 MDHEN, CDR2 SYDVKM. The CDR3 here is CASSLRTAEQYF. DNA for the CDR3: TGTGCCAGCAGTTTAAGGACAGCCGAGCAGTACTTC. Using reference TRBV28 and TRBJ2-7 for the parts outside the CDR3, the full variable domain is DVKVTQSSRYLVKRTGEKVFLECVQDMDHENMFWYRQDPGLGLRLIYFSYDVKMKEKGDIPEGYSVSREKKERFSLILESASTNQTSMYLCASSLRTAEQYFGPGTRLTVT.

For this clonotype: A much larger clone differs by one base, so this may be a read error. This chain connects TRBV7-8 to TRBJ2-5, with TRBD2 identical over 9 bases. J lost 6 bases, V lost 2 bases, and 10 bases had no gene match. The CDR3 spans 16 residues. The germline V gene has CDR1 SGHVS and CDR2 FQNEAQ. CDR3 bases: TGTGCCAGCAGCTTATGGGCGGGGGGGCCCGGAAAGACCCAGTACTTC. It encodes CASSLWAGGPGKTQYF.

This clonotype was found a few times. This chain joins TRBV20-1 and TRBJ2-7; the match to TRBD2 covers 12 bases. Germline CDR1 and CDR2: DFQATT and SNEGSKA (reference sequence). The CDR3 spans 17 residues. J was trimmed by 3 bases and V by 0 bases; bases with no gene match: 9. This CDR3 reads CSARDRDGLAGIYEQYF. The CDR3 nucleotides read TGCAGTGCTAGAGATCGAGACGGACTAGCGGGAATCTACGAGCAGTACTTC.

The chain couples TRBV25-1 to TRBJ2-7, with 8 bases identical to TRBD1. The CDR3 covers 16 residues. Germline-derived CDR1 and CDR2 are MGHDK and SYGVNS. V was pared by 5 bases and J by 2 bases, with 11 bases of the junction left unmatched. CDR3 nucleotide sequence: TGTGCCAGCAGTAAATCCGGGACAGGACAGACCTACGAGCAGTACTTC. Encoded protein: CASSKSGTGQTYEQYF.